This T cell receptor (beta chain) is drawn from a study of blood T cell repertoires in COVID-19. Whole-study context: Acute and convalescent COVID-19 specimens originated in the United States, Italy and Spain. In each case, the material was cDNA or gDNA derived from T cells, B-cell-depleted T cells, or PBMCs.

In the source study's methods: Reference gene primer amplification in the assay estimated nucleated cell counts. Sequencing used immunoSEQ multiplex PCR; TCRdb keeps in-frame clones, though not all of them. V, J and clone size were drawn from that table, and D and trimming were deduced from the DNA. Here the sample spans about 220,000 clones, less than 85% being singletons. The ends lost 7 bases at V and 3 bases at J; junction bases unmatched: 6. The CDR3 contains 14 residues. Per the germline V gene, CDR1 is MNHEY and CDR2 is SVGAGI. This clonotype was sampled from a woman aged 70 to 79 with acute or convalescent COVID-19. The V and J genes are TRBV6-5 and TRBJ1-5, with 7 bases lining up with TRBD1. Material for sequencing was peripheral blood. CDR3 in amino acids: CASTTQGYNQPQHF. CDR3 in DNA: TGTGCCAGCACCACACAGGGGTACAATCAGCCCCAGCATTTT.